This T cell receptor beta chain emerged from a study of shared clonotypes between healthy human individuals (dated by TCRdb to 2020 to 2022). Regarding the research as a whole: The cohort comprised two women and a few men aged 18 to 49 years. For each donor, CD4 naive and CD4 memory were each run on three plates, CD8 naive on two plates, and CD8 memory on one plate. To increase sequencing depth and limit assay-specific biases, TCR repertoire library preparation and sequencing were carried out by different laboratories using diverse techniques. Leukapheresis yielded between about 0.9 and 9 billion PBMCs per donor. The study deeply sequenced blood TCR repertoires of five healthy adults to estimate repertoire size and the extent of clonotype sharing between individuals. Overall study results and their limits: Based on pairwise subsampling, the degree of clonotype sharing among donors was expected to be affected by sequencing depth. The small number of donors limited the genetic and exposure-history diversity represented. Only blood was sampled, and tissue TCR repertoires likely differ from those in blood. Across four donors, approximately 5% of naive CD4, more than 3% of naive CD8, about 2.3% of memory CD4, and 0.3% to 0.45% of memory CD8 clonotypes were shared. Estimated clonotype richness was generally larger for naive than for memory subsets. Rarefaction of sorted-subset datasets indicated incomplete sequencing despite the large sequencing depth. Higher generation probabilities were observed for clonotypes shared by all four sorted-subset donors than for non-shared clonotypes.

The table lists this clone with a count of one. Its cognate antigen has yet to be identified. No base quality information exists; no much larger clone differs at one position. The germline ends are 12 bases apart after V is trimmed by 4 bases and J by 2 bases. Measured from the cysteine to the phenylalanine, the CDR3 is 15 residues long. Of all the DNA, just the CDR3 is kept, 45 bases in frame from base 1. Per the germline V gene, MGHRA is the CDR1 and YSYEKL is the CDR2. Using the deep immunoSEQ assay, multiplex PCR amplified TCR CDR3 regions from genomic DNA. Extracted genomic DNA from each cell subset was distributed evenly across all wells of several immunoSEQ 96-well plates, and each plate was treated as a replicate. For sorted subsets, each replicate PCR was loaded with 200 ng genomic DNA, equivalent to 25,000 to 35,000 T cell genomes. The purified libraries were quantified using a Qubit 3.0 fluorometer, sized with a Bioanalyzer 2100, and then quantified again using the KAPA Library Quantification kit. A separate single-read 150-cycle Illumina NextSeq 550 flow cell was used to sequence each immunoSEQ 96-well plate. The original pipeline was this. Because the immunoSEQ output included only junctional sequences and no quality scores, the filtering could not be the same as the filtering used for full-length reads. To assign V/J genes and CDR3, sequences were annotated using PyIR, a Python wrapper for IgBLAST v1.9, with IMGT germline references. Reads were removed for weak V/J assignments (E-value above 1e-6), missing CDR3, stop codons, out-of-frame junctions, or ambiguous translated residues. A V3J clonotype was defined by an identical inferred V gene, J gene, and CDR3 amino acid sequence. To compute the percentage overlap between repertoires, the number of shared unique clonotypes was divided by the size of the smaller repertoire. Richness of each repertoire was evaluated using RTK rarefaction, the Chao1 estimator, and Recon v2.1 estimates of unobserved clonotypes. Generation probabilities for all TCRbeta clonotypes obtained by the gDNA method from four donors were computed using OLGA. TCRdb provides this immuneACCESS table in a form limited to in-frame rearrangements. Some clones are lacking; in checked studies, under half of them reflect an unresolved V gene, and why the rest are absent is not known. The D gene and trimming were derived from the DNA, and the V and J assignments and clone size from that table. A total of hundreds of thousands of clones appear in this sample, approximately 96% of them only once. The ten largest make up about 0.11% of the sample.

CD8 naive samples were obtained by positive selection for CCR7 among CD45RO-negative cells, yielding a CD45RA+CCR7+ population from which TemRA cells were excluded. The donors were healthy, HIV-negative adults with no recently reported acute infections or vaccinations. Only Caucasian adults living in Nashville, Tennessee, USA were represented among the donors. Blood was collected by leukapheresis, and PBMCs were isolated by Ficoll-Histopaque density gradient centrifugation and then cryopreserved in liquid nitrogen vapor phase. Analytical flow cytometry was used to check the purity and quantity of each magnetically sorted T cell population. Genomic DNA was isolated from each sorted fraction and quantified by UV absorbance on a Nanodrop 2000c.

The chain joins TRBV4-1 to TRBJ2-4, with an unclear D gene assignment. This TCR was recovered from a woman in her thirties in good health. Sequenced input: naive CD8+ T cells sorted from blood. The cell subset or site label corresponds to: CD45RA+CCR7+. The bases are TGCGCCAGCAGCCCTGGGTCGGCGCCCAAAAACATTCAGTACTTC. This sequence encodes CASSPGSAPKNIQYF.